The 32 T cell receptor beta chains listed next were all sequenced from one sample in a study of T cells in Graves' hyperthyroidism and ophthalmopathy. Template material for amplifying TCR beta CDR3 regions consisted of RNA transcripts. Researchers ran a first-round RT-PCR on the TCR CDR3 using the HTBI primer set. Via MiXCR, TCRdb re-called the multiplex PCR reads, giving one row per CDR3 protein. In the table there are about half a million distinct CDR3 sequences, under 25% of which are singletons. The sequenced sample was blood. Receptors were obtained from a woman between 65 and 79 years old with Graves' ophthalmopathy.

This clonotype was picked up a small number of times. The genes are TRBV20-1 and TRBJ1-5, with D unclear. CDR1 is DFQATT, CDR2 SNEGSKA, per germline (reference sequence). Trimming stripped 6 bases from V and 2 bases from J, with 14 bases between. This CDR3 is 14 amino acids long. The CDR3 DNA reads TGCAGTGCCGCCGACCCCTTGGGCAATCAGCCCCAGCATTTT. Translation: CSAADPLGNQPQHF.

This chain joins TRBV7-9 and TRBJ2-1; D not certain. Germline loops: CDR1 SEHNR, CDR2 FQNEAQ (reference sequence). The ends were cut back, 1 base at V and 7 bases at J, with 8 bases in the middle. This CDR3 region has 13 residues. As DNA, the CDR3 is TGTGCCAGCAGCTTAGGCCCCCTAAATGAGCAGTTCTTC. It encodes CASSLGPLNEQFF. Looking up the rest from reference TRBV7-9 and TRBJ2-1 gives the full variable domain: DTGVSQNPRHKITKRGQNVTFRCDPISEHNRLYWYRQTLGQGPEFLTYFQNEAQLEKSRLLSDRFSAERPKGSFSTLEIQRTEQGDSAMYLCASSLGPLNEQFFGPGTRLTVL.

This clonotype came up many times. One junction end does not reproduce the germline sequence, and a read error may be involved. The chain uses TRBV7-8 and TRBJ2-4; D uncertain. Germline V gives CDR1 SGHVS, CDR2 FQNEAQ. The CDR3 is 12 residues long. In DNA, the CDR3 is TGTGCCAGCAGCCTAGCCAAAAACATTCAGTACTTC. This gives the protein CASSLAKNIQYF.

The rearrangement links TRBV15 to TRBJ1-2; possibly TRBD1 for D (5 bases). CDR3 length: 14 amino acids. V lost 1 base and J 2 bases, leaving 8 bases between the germline ends. CDR1 is LNHNV, CDR2 YYDKDF, per germline (reference sequence). CDR3 residues: CATSRGDSNYGYTF. The CDR3 DNA reads TGTGCCACCAGCAGAGGTGACAGCAACTATGGCTACACCTTC.

This clonotype was seen a handful of times. The rearrangement uses TRBV20-1 and TRBJ1-1; 7 nucleotides line up with TRBD1. The V segment lost 6 bases and the J segment 0 bases; nucleotides outside the gene matches: 4. The germline V gene encodes CDR1 DFQATT and CDR2 SNEGSKA (reference sequence). The CDR3 contains 13 residues. The CDR3 DNA follows: TGCAGTGCAGGGGGCAGGATGAACACTGAAGCTTTCTTT. It encodes CSAGGRMNTEAFF.

In its sample, this clonotype was seen many times. This chain links TRBV2 with TRBJ2-7, with 7 bases aligning to TRBD1. Trimming cost V 8 bases and J 2 bases; bases outside gene matches: 3. This CDR3 is 12 amino acids long. Per germline, CDR1 SNHLY and CDR2 FYNNEI. CDR3 residues: CASRGQPYEQYF. The CDR3 region has the DNA TGTGCCAGCCGGGGACAGCCCTACGAGCAGTACTTC.

The V gene is TRBV7-6, the J gene TRBJ2-1; D might be TRBD2 (6 bases). The germline gives CDR1 SGHVS, CDR2 FNYEAQ. The CDR3 has 15 amino acids. The ends were cut back, 0 bases at V and 7 bases at J, with 13 bases in the middle. This CDR3 reads CASSLAGLASNEQFF. Written as DNA, the CDR3 is TGTGCCAGCAGCTTAGCGGGACTTGCCTCGAATGAGCAGTTCTTC. Full variable domain (rest looked up from reference TRBV7-6 and TRBJ2-1): GAGVSQSPRYKVTKRGQDVALRCDPISGHVSLYWYRQALGQGPEFLTYFNYEAQQDKSGLPNDRFSAERPEGSISTLTIQRTEQRDSAMYRCASSLAGLASNEQFFGPGTRLTVL.

A few counts support this clonotype. This chain connects TRBV10-1 to TRBJ2-4; D unclear. CDR1 is WNHNN, CDR2 SYGVQD, per germline (reference sequence). This CDR3 has 13 residues. Trimming pared 0 bases from V and 9 bases from J, leaving 9 bases between. The CDR3, as DNA: TGCGCCAGCAGTGAGTCCAGTCTGGGCATTCAGTACTTC. It is translated as CASSESSLGIQYF.

This clonotype occurred a few times. The chain uses TRBV4-1 and TRBJ2-7; D uncertain. The CDR3 spans 15 residues. Germline V gives CDR1 MGHRA, CDR2 YSYEKL. The V end was cut by 1 base, the J end by 0 bases, with 10 bases between. The chain's CDR3 is CASSQAGQSSYEQYF. The CDR3 region has the DNA TGCGCCAGCAGCCAAGCTGGCCAAAGCTCCTACGAGCAGTACTTC.

In this sample, this clonotype turned up a few times. J is TRBJ2-1 and V is TRBV20-1, with TRBD2 matching 12 bases. After removal of 3 bases from V and 5 bases from J, the junction contained 2 bases not matched to a gene. The CDR3 is 14 residues long. Germline lookup yields CDR1 DFQATT and CDR2 SNEGSKA (reference sequence). DNA for the CDR3: TGCAGTGCTAGCGGACTAGCGGGGAACAATGAGCAGTTCTTC. It translates to CSASGLAGNNEQFF.

The CDR3, as DNA: TGTGCCAGCATCGGGGGGGGGGGGGCAAGAGAGCAGTACTTC. Translating it yields CASIGGGGAREQYF. This chain links TRBV28 with TRBJ2-5, with 8 bases identical to TRBD2. With V trimmed by 7 bases and J by 11 bases, 15 bases remained unmatched. The CDR3 contains 14 residues. Germline CDR1 reads MDHEN; CDR2 reads SYDVKM.

This clonotype was picked up a small number of times. At one boundary the junction diverges from the germline segment, which might be a read error. The chain uses TRBV6-5 and TRBJ2-1; 9 bases align to TRBD1. Germline V gene lookup returns CDR1 MNHEY and CDR2 SVGAGI. The CDR3 runs to 16 residues. CDR3 residues: CASSYSGTGNYNEQFF. The DNA for the CDR3 is TGTGCCAGCAGCTACTCCGGGACAGGGAACTACAATGAGCAGTTCTTC.

This clonotype showed up many times. The rearrangement uses TRBV12-3 or TRBV12-4 and TRBJ2-7; D may be TRBD1 or TRBD2 (5 bases each). CDR3 size: 15 residues. V was shortened by 6 bases and J by 4 bases, with 19 bases between the two germline ends. This CDR3 is CASSSLGGAIYEQYF. In DNA, the CDR3 is TGTGCCAGCAGCTCCCTTGGGGGAGCGATTTACGAGCAGTACTTC.

The table lists this clonotype with many counts. The rearrangement joins TRBV6-1 to TRBJ1-5; D is uncertain. Germline CDR1 is MNHNS and CDR2 is SASEGT. V shed 6 bases and J shed 6 bases, with 9 bases lying between them. The CDR3 covers 12 residues. CDR3 nucleotides: TGTGCCAGCAGCGGAGGCGGTCAGCCCCAGCATTTT. Protein: CASSGGGQPQHF.

The chain carries TRBV6-1 and TRBJ2-2, with D hard to call. Trimming left V 4 bases short and J 4 bases short, with 13 bases between. This CDR3 spans 15 amino acids. Germline V gene lookup returns CDR1 MNHNS and CDR2 SASEGT. Written as DNA, the CDR3 is TGTGCCAGCAGTGCGAAGCGCCATTCCACCGGGGAGCTGTTTTTT. Translation gives CASSAKRHSTGELFF.

V usage is TRBV19 and J usage is TRBJ2-7; D gene uncertain. The V gene lost 3 bases and the J gene lost 0 bases, with 6 bases spanning the gap. Germline loops: CDR1 LNHDA, CDR2 SQIVND (reference sequence). This CDR3 region has 13 residues. As DNA, the CDR3 is TGTGCCAGTAGTATGGGCCTCTCCTACGAGCAGTACTTC. Translating gives CASSMGLSYEQYF.

There are a few counts of this clonotype. The rearrangement links TRBV2 to TRBJ1-4, with D uncertain. The CDR3 runs to 12 residues. Trimming left V 2 bases short and J 3 bases short, with 1 base between. CDR1 and CDR2 from the germline V gene are SNHLY and FYNNEI. The CDR3 loop is CASSEPNEKLFF. The CDR3 DNA is TGTGCCAGCAGTGAACCTAATGAAAAACTGTTTTTT.

This chain connects TRBV11-2 to TRBJ2-1; D gene uncertain. Per germline, CDR1 SGHAT and CDR2 FQNNGV. The CDR3 runs 17 residues. Trimming took off 5 bases at V and 5 bases at J, with 22 bases between the two ends. The CDR3 sequence is CASSQPRSAAINNEQFF. The CDR3 nucleotides read TGTGCCAGCAGCCAACCGAGGAGCGCGGCGATCAACAATGAGCAGTTCTTC.

The V and J genes are TRBV20-1 and TRBJ1-2; D gene uncertain. Trimming left V 6 bases short and J 4 bases short, with 6 bases between. This CDR3 has 10 residues. The germline V gene has CDR1 DFQATT and CDR2 SNEGSKA (reference sequence). Written as DNA, the CDR3 is TGCAGTGCCCCGAGCTATGGCTACACCTTC. It encodes CSAPSYGYTF.

This clonotype was seen a handful of times. The V gene is TRBV29-1, the J gene TRBJ2-3; D not resolved. Trimming stripped 6 bases from V and 0 bases from J, with 13 bases between. This CDR3 is built from 14 residues. CDR1 SQVTM and CDR2 ANQGSEA come from the germline V gene. The CDR3 reads CSVVYTVSTDTQYF. CDR3 sequence (DNA): TGCAGCGTCGTATATACAGTAAGCACAGATACGCAGTATTTT.

This clonotype showed up many times. This rearrangement joins TRBV3-1 to TRBJ2-3, with TRBD2 identical over 9 bases. Germline V CDR1 and CDR2: LGHDT, YNNKEL (reference sequence). The J segment lost 5 bases and the V segment lost 4 bases, leaving 10 bases of the junction unmatched. The CDR3 totals 16 residues. CDR3 loop: CASSLRPGLARDTQYF. The CDR3 DNA follows: TGTGCCAGCAGCCTAAGACCTGGACTAGCGAGAGATACGCAGTATTTT.

This clonotype was seen a handful of times. The chain is built from TRBV2 and TRBJ1-5; 9 bases map to TRBD1. The CDR3 runs to 17 residues. Germline CDR1 reads SNHLY; CDR2 reads FYNNEI. The V segment lost 1 base and the J segment 4 bases; nucleotides outside the gene matches: 8. The CDR3 DNA reads TGTGCCAGCAGTGAAGTAACCTCGGGGACAGGGAATCAGCCCCAGCATTTT. This sequence encodes CASSEVTSGTGNQPQHF.

A few counts support this clonotype. The rearrangement links TRBV6-2 or TRBV6-3 to TRBJ1-1; no clear D gene. Between the trimmed V and J ends, which lost 4 bases and 4 bases, there was a span of 13 bases. The CDR3 runs 14 residues. Germline lookup yields CDR1 MNHEY and CDR2 SVGEGT. This CDR3 reads CASSLSALGTEAFF. The DNA for the CDR3 is TGTGCCAGCAGTTTATCGGCCCTAGGCACTGAAGCTTTCTTT.

This rearrangement joins TRBV6-1 to TRBJ1-5, with TRBD1 as a possible D gene (5 bases). This CDR3 spans 14 amino acids. Trimming shortened V by 4 bases and J by 2 bases, and 9 bases separated the two germline ends. Germline CDR1 is MNHNS and CDR2 is SASEGT. In DNA form, the CDR3 reads TGTGCCAGCAGTGCCTCGGGGGGCAATCAGCCCCAGCATTTT. Encoded protein: CASSASGGNQPQHF.

As for this clonotype: A much larger clone differs by one base, so this may be a read error. V and J are TRBV30 and TRBJ2-2; TRBD2 might be the D (5 bases). The CDR3 runs 11 residues. Germline V gene lookup returns CDR1 GTSNPN and CDR2 SVGIG (reference sequence). The DNA for the CDR3 is TGTGCCTGGAGTGGTAACGGGGAGCTGCTTTTT. This codes for CAWSGNGELLF. The full variable domain, in which reference TRBV30 and TRBJ2-2 provide the parts outside the CDR3, is SQTIHQWPATLVQPVGSPLSLECTVEGTSNPNLYWYRQAAGRGLQLLFYSVGIGQISSEVPQNLSASRPQDRQFILSSKKLLLSDSGFYLCAWSGNGELLFGEGSRLTVL.

This rearrangement joins TRBV3-1 to TRBJ1-1; the D gene is possibly TRBD1 (6 bases). V dropped 4 bases and J dropped 1 base, with 10 bases sitting between them. Germline CDR1 is LGHDT and CDR2 is YNNKEL (reference sequence). The CDR3 sequence is 14 residues long. CDR3 region: CASSRKTGNTEAFF. DNA for the CDR3: TGTGCCAGCAGCCGCAAGACAGGGAACACTGAAGCTTTCTTT.

This clonotype was found a few times. This chain links TRBV2 with TRBJ2-7; TRBD2 matches at 10 bases. The germline V gene has CDR1 SNHLY and CDR2 FYNNEI. Germline trimming cut 7 bases from V and 3 bases from J; bases unmatched to any gene: 6. There are 14 residues in the CDR3. The DNA of the CDR3 is TGTGCCAGCAACAGGCTAGCGGGAGTCTACGAGCAGTACTTC. This translates into CASNRLAGVYEQYF.

The chain recombines TRBV7-8 with TRBJ2-3; 9 positions match TRBD2. The CDR3 contains 18 residues. V was clipped by 2 bases and J by 0 bases; unmatched bases: 9. The V gene's germline CDR1 is SGHVS and CDR2 FQNEAQ. The DNA of the CDR3 is TGTGCCAGCAGCTTAAGTCTAGCGGGATCCCAGAGCACAGATACGCAGTATTTT. It encodes CASSLSLAGSQSTDTQYF.

For this clonotype: A much larger clone sits a single nucleotide away, making a read error possible. This chain connects TRBV12-3 or TRBV12-4 to TRBJ2-7; TRBD2 matches 12 bases. The trim removed 5 bases at V and 5 bases at J, leaving 7 bases unmatched. This CDR3 contains 15 residues. The CDR3 loop is CASSQTSGRRDEQYF. CDR3 nucleotides: TGTGCCAGCAGTCAAACTAGCGGGAGGCGAGACGAGCAGTACTTC.

This sequence joins TRBV28 and TRBJ2-7; the match to TRBD1 covers 7 bases. This CDR3 is built from 15 residues. Looked up from germline, CDR1 is MDHEN and CDR2 is SYDVKM. Trimming at V came to 11 bases and at J to 0 bases, leaving 13 bases not matched to a gene. CDR3 sequence: CAGRLEGASSYEQYF. CDR3 coding DNA: TGTGCCGGACGATTAGAGGGGGCCAGCTCCTACGAGCAGTACTTC.

This clonotype has a handful of counts. The chain carries TRBV27 and TRBJ2-7, with D perhaps matching TRBD1 or TRBD2 (6 bases each). V lost 10 bases, J lost 6 bases, and 16 bases lay in between. The germline gives CDR1 MNHEY, CDR2 SMNVEV (reference sequence). This CDR3 region has 12 residues. The CDR3 here is CAKRQVGGEQYF. The CDR3 nucleotides read TGTGCCAAAAGACAGGTGGGGGGCGAGCAGTACTTC.

Ten or more counts support this clonotype. The gene calls are TRBV6-1 and TRBJ2-2; TRBD1 is a possible D gene (6 bases). V was clipped by 8 bases and J by 4 bases, with 17 bases between them. This CDR3 has 15 amino acids. The germline V gene has CDR1 MNHNS and CDR2 SASEGT. Written as DNA, the CDR3 is TGTGCCAGCGGCAGGACAGCCTCGGGCACCGGGGAGCTGTTTTTT. Encoded protein: CASGRTASGTGELFF.